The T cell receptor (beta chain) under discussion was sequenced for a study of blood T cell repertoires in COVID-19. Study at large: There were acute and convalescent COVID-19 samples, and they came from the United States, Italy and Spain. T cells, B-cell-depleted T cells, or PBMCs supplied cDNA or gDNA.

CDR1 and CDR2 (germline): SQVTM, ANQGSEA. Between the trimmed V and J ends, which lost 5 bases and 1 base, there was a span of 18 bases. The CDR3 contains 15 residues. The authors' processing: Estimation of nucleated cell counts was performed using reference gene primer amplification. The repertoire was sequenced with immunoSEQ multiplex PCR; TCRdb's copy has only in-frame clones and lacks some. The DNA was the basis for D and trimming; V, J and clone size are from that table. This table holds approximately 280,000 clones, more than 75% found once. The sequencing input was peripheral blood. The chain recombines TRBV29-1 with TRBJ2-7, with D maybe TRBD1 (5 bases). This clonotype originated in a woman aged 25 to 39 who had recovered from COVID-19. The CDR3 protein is CSVSADSSRSYEQYF. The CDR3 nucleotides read TGCAGCGTTTCCGCTGACAGCTCCCGATCCTACGAGCAGTACTTC.